The 13 T cell receptor beta chains in this list originate from one sample, sequenced in a study of beta chain features in type 1 diabetes (dated by TCRdb to 2016 to 2018). The method behind the library was the immunoSEQ multiplex PCR assay. The entire isolated RNA was reverse transcribed using the High Capacity cDNA Reverse Transcription Kit, and thus expressed TCRB transcripts were sequenced. Held by TCRdb, this immuneACCESS table contains in-frame sequences only and omits some clones. Under half of the omission traces to an unresolved V gene where checked; the cause of the rest is unknown. The sample includes under 450,000 clones, with less than 15% observed a single time. The ten largest clones add up to more than 0.015% of the sample. The specimen sequenced was naive CD4+ T cells from blood. According to the study, the label for this sample's cell subset or site signals: true naive CD4+ T cells. The receptors derive from a woman under 30 in good health.

CDR3 sequence reads: CASSFLIGRKTQYF. CDR3 DNA: TGTGCCAGCAGCTTTCTCATCGGGAGAAAGACCCAGTACTTC. The chain carries TRBV11-2 and TRBJ2-5, with D possibly matching TRBD2 (6 bases). The V gene's germline CDR1 is SGHAT and CDR2 FQNNGV. CDR3 length equals 14 residues. V was trimmed by 3 bases and J by 6 bases, leaving 14 bases between them.

The CDR3 region is CASSEKDSSYNEQFF. The CDR3 region has the DNA TGTGCCAGCAGCGAAAAGGACAGCTCCTACAATGAGCAGTTCTTC. V usage is TRBV7-2 and J usage is TRBJ2-1; TRBD1 might be the D (6 bases). The CDR3 contains 15 residues. Germline lookup yields CDR1 SGHTA and CDR2 FQGNSA. V dropped 5 bases and J dropped 0 bases, with 11 bases sitting between them. Variable domain in full (rest from reference TRBV7-2 and TRBJ2-1): GAGVSQSPSNKVTEKGKDVELRCDPISGHTALYWYRQSLGQGLEFLIYFQGNSAPDKSGLPSDRFSAERTGGSVSTLTIQRTQQEDSAVYLCASSEKDSSYNEQFFGPGTRLTVL.

The sample holds a few counts of this clone. The V gene is TRBV20-1, the J gene TRBJ2-5, with D unresolved. The CDR3 length is 11 residues. V lost 3 bases and J 2 bases, leaving 4 bases between the germline ends. Germline V gene data show CDR1 as DFQATT and CDR2 as SNEGSKA (reference sequence). The CDR3 sequence is CSASKQETQYF. The CDR3 nucleotides are TGCAGTGCTAGTAAACAAGAGACCCAGTACTTC.

This clone was seen a few times. V gene TRBV2 combines with J gene TRBJ1-5; 7 bases fit TRBD1. With 7 bases clipped from V and 3 bases from J, the junction kept 9 bases outside the gene matches. CDR3 length equals 15 residues. CDR1 SNHLY and CDR2 FYNNEI come from the germline V gene. The CDR3 spells CASTPDRVNNQPQHF. The CDR3 nucleotides read TGTGCCAGCACTCCCGACAGGGTAAACAATCAGCCCCAGCATTTT.

The V gene is TRBV6-5, the J gene TRBJ1-2, with 7 bases aligning to TRBD1. The germline V gene has CDR1 MNHEY and CDR2 SVGAGI. Germline trimming cut 2 bases from V and 7 bases from J; bases unmatched to any gene: 4. The CDR3 extends over 13 amino acids. This chain's CDR3 is CASSYRDSSGYTF. The CDR3 DNA follows: TGTGCCAGCAGTTACCGGGACAGCTCTGGCTACACCTTC.

The chain recombines TRBV7-2 with TRBJ2-1; D remains ambiguous. The CDR3 runs to 15 residues. V lost 2 bases, J lost 2 bases, and 10 bases lay in between. Per germline, CDR1 SGHTA and CDR2 FQGNSA. CDR3 bases: TGTGCCAGCAGCTTACGGTCCCCTACCTACAATGAGCAGTTCTTC. Its translation: CASSLRSPTYNEQFF.

This clone appeared a few times. The J gene is TRBJ2-7, the V gene TRBV5-1; TRBD1 agrees at 10 bases. J gave up 6 bases and V 3 bases, and 15 bases lay outside the gene matches. Germline V gene data show CDR1 as SGHRS and CDR2 as YFSETQ. CDR3 length equals 17 residues. Written as DNA, the CDR3 is TGCGCCAGCAGCTCCTCGAGAACCGGGACAGGGGTTTCCGAGCAGTACTTC. This codes for CASSSSRTGTGVSEQYF.

This clone was counted only a few times. Here the CDR3 reads CASSPKNGPSAGNTIYF. DNA of the CDR3: TGTGCCAGCAGTCCCAAGAACGGTCCTAGTGCTGGAAACACCATATATTTT. This sequence joins TRBV28 and TRBJ1-3; no firm D call. V shed 5 bases and J shed 2 bases, with 19 bases lying between them. Germline CDR1 is MDHEN and CDR2 is SYDVKM. This CDR3 region has 17 residues.

A word on this clone: Other nucleotide sequences in the sample specify the same CDR3. The gene calls are TRBV30 and TRBJ1-1; no reliable D call. Trimming shortened V by 0 bases and J by 1 base, and 6 bases separated the two germline ends. The CDR3 covers 13 residues. CDR1 and CDR2 (germline): GTSNPN, SVGIG (reference sequence). The CDR3 DNA reads TGTGCCTGGAGTGTCCGGAGGAACACTGAAGCTTTCTTT. Its translation is CAWSVRRNTEAFF.

This clone was counted only a few times. The chain recombines TRBV29-1 with TRBJ1-4, with 8 positions matching TRBD1. Germline values: CDR1 SQVTM, CDR2 ANQGSEA. The V gene end was trimmed by 6 bases and the J gene end by 4 bases; junction bases not matched to a gene: 4. This CDR3 has 13 residues. The CDR3 region is CSVGTGHNEKLFF. CDR3 nucleotides: TGCAGCGTCGGGACAGGCCATAATGAAAAACTGTTTTTT.

The chain joins TRBV27 to TRBJ1-1; the match to TRBD1 covers 7 bases. The germline V gene encodes CDR1 MNHEY and CDR2 SMNVEV (reference sequence). This CDR3 has 15 residues. V gave up 5 bases and J gave up 6 bases; unmatched junction bases: 12. In DNA, the CDR3 is TGTGCCAGCAGTCTCACGACAGGGAGGAGTTCTGAAGCTTTCTTT. Its translation: CASSLTTGRSSEAFF.

The chain employs TRBV7-2 and TRBJ2-1; 14 bases are a match to TRBD2. With 7 bases clipped from V and 8 bases from J, the junction kept 13 bases outside the gene matches. The CDR3 has 17 amino acids. Looked up from germline, CDR1 is SGHTA and CDR2 is FQGNSA. CDR3 region: CASTQPTSGRARDEQFF. The DNA of the CDR3 is TGTGCCAGCACCCAGCCGACTAGCGGGAGGGCTCGCGATGAGCAGTTCTTC.

V usage is TRBV18 and J usage is TRBJ2-1; D gene uncertain. Per the germline V gene, CDR1 is KGHSH and CDR2 is LQKENI. The CDR3 extends over 16 amino acids. Trimming stripped 0 bases from V and 4 bases from J, with 13 bases between. The CDR3 region has the DNA TGTGCCAGCTCACCACCTTACCAGGCTGGGTACAATGAGCAGTTCTTC. Translating it yields CASSPPYQAGYNEQFF.